This TCR beta chain stems from a study of blood T cells in healthy people across ages. Next came a second PCR, run for about 6 to 12 cycles, which used a sample-barcoded 5' primer along with a J-beta primer mix. MiXCR was run by TCRdb on the 5' RACE reads, yielding one entry per CDR3 protein. The table lists about a million distinct CDR3 sequences, 35% to 45% of them singletons. The sequenced sample was blood. This receptor was identified in a young man in good health.

In nucleotides, the CDR3 is TGTGCCAGCAGCGCATCGGGGGCCCCCGACGAGCAGTACTTC. Amino acid sequence: CASSASGAPDEQYF. The V gene is TRBV3-1, the J gene TRBJ2-7; D might be TRBD1 or TRBD2, each matching 6 bases. This CDR3 comprises 14 residues. V was cut by 5 bases and J by 5 bases, with 16 bases left in between. Germline CDR1 LGHDT, CDR2 YNNKEL (reference sequence).